The sequence of this T cell receptor (beta chain) was determined in a study of cytomegalovirus exposure and HLA in healthy donors. The CDR3 has 16 residues. Germline V gives CDR1 SGHNT, CDR2 YYREEE (reference sequence). The V gene end was trimmed by 0 bases and the J gene end by 2 bases; junction bases not matched to a gene: 7. Generated by immunoSEQ multiplex PCR, the TCRdb table keeps only in-frame clones and is missing some. The table includes 150,000 to 250,000 clones, about 81% detected once. The specimen sequenced was PBMCs. The sequence was collected from a woman aged 25 to 45 in good health and CMV-seronegative. The chain couples TRBV5-4 to TRBJ1-2, with 7 bases lining up with TRBD1. CDR3 coding DNA: TGTGCCAGCAGCTTGGGAGAAGGGGGCTTAAACTATGGCTACACCTTC. Its protein product is CASSLGEGGLNYGYTF. The variable domain in full, completed from reference TRBV5-4 and TRBJ1-2, reads ETGVTQSPTHLIKTRGQQVTLRCSSQSGHNTVSWYQQALGQGPQFIFQYYREEENGRGNFPPRFSGLQFPNYSSELNVNALELDDSALYLCASSLGEGGLNYGYTFGSGTRLTVV.